The entry below describes one T cell receptor (beta chain). Some clones are missing from TCRdb's copy, which holds only in-frame ones; the method was immunoSEQ multiplex PCR. Of around 150,000 clones listed, around 73% are singletons. Unmatched junction bases numbered 5, after V lost 6 bases and J lost 5 bases. Germline-derived CDR1 and CDR2 are MNHEY and SVGEGT. The CDR3 sequence is 13 residues long. The sample originates from a study of blood T cell repertoires in COVID-19. Study details: T cells, B-cell-depleted T cells, or PBMCs provided the cDNA or gDNA that served as material.

The rearrangement joins TRBV6-2 or TRBV6-3 to TRBJ1-1; 8 positions agree with TRBD1. The sequencing input was peripheral blood. This sequence originates from a man in his fifties or sixties who had recovered from COVID-19. In DNA, the CDR3 is TGTGCCAGCAGCGACAGGGGAGTAACTGAAGCTTTCTTT. Translation: CASSDRGVTEAFF.